A selection of T cell receptor beta chains follows, all from one sample in a study of cytomegalovirus exposure and HLA in healthy donors. Generated by immunoSEQ multiplex PCR, the TCRdb table keeps only in-frame clones and is missing some. The sample yields some 110,000 clones, under 85% seen once. The sequencing input was PBMCs. All receptors derive from a man aged 25 to 40 in good health and CMV-seropositive. CDR3s include the opening cysteine and the closing phenylalanine or tryptophan. The D gene is left open where the match is weak. Expanded clones are given a class, and other clones once, few, many or no size at all.

clone_size	v_call	j_call	d_call	cdr3_nt	cdr3_aa
-	TRBV7-9	TRBJ1-1	-	TGTGCCAGCAGCCCCCAGGTTGACCCTGAAGCTTTCTTT	CASSPQVDPEAFF
-	TRBV11-1	TRBJ1-6	TRBD1	TGTGCCAGCAGCCCGGACAGGGAAAATTCACCCCTCCACTTT	CASSPDRENSPLHF
once	TRBV9	TRBJ1-3	-	TGTGCCAGCAGCGTAGATCAAGGAAACACCATATATTTT	CASSVDQGNTIYF
-	TRBV4-1	TRBJ2-2	-	TGCGCCAGCAGCCAAGATACGATACAGGGCCCCGGGGAGCTGTTTTTT	CASSQDTIQGPGELFF
-	TRBV2	TRBJ2-6	-	TGTGCCAGCAGGACGGAGAGCTCTGGGGCCAACGTCCTGACTTTC	CASRTESSGANVLTF
few	TRBV7-9	TRBJ2-3	-	TGTGCCAGCAGCTTCCCCGGGAGCACAGATACGCAGTATTTT	CASSFPGSTDTQYF
-	TRBV30	TRBJ1-5	TRBD1	TGTGCCTGGGGGACAGGGATGGATCAGCCCCAGCATTTT	CAWGTGMDQPQHF
-	TRBV12-5	TRBJ2-5	TRBD1	TGTGCTAGTGGTTTGGCACAGGGGTACCAAGAGACCCAGTACTTC	CASGLAQGYQETQYF
few	TRBV5-5	TRBJ2-7	-	TGTGCCAGCAGCCTGCGATATGGACAGTCCTACGAGCAGTACTTC	CASSLRYGQSYEQYF
once	TRBV7-2	TRBJ2-7	-	TGTGCCAGCAGCTTAGACAGGAACTCCTACGAGCAGTACTTC	CASSLDRNSYEQYF
once	TRBV29-1	TRBJ2-7	TRBD1	TGCAGCGTTGACGATCGGGGACAGGGGGACTACGAGCAGTACTTC	CSVDDRGQGDYEQYF
-	TRBV19	TRBJ1-1	-	TGTGCCAGTAAGAGGGGACACGAGAACACTGAAGCTTTCTTT	CASKRGHENTEAFF
few	TRBV5-1	TRBJ1-1	-	TGCGCCAGCAGTGTAGGAGCGAACACTGAAGCTTTCTTT	CASSVGANTEAFF
few	TRBV6-1	TRBJ2-7	-	TGTGCCAGCAGGACCAGGGGGGAGGCCTACGAGCAGTACTTC	CASRTRGEAYEQYF
-	TRBV5-4	TRBJ2-5	-	TGTGCCAGCAGCTCCAGGGGCGCCGAAGAGACCCAGTACTTC	CASSSRGAEETQYF
-	TRBV30	TRBJ1-2	TRBD1	TGTGCCTGGAGTGTAAGGCAGGGGGTAGGTGGCTACACCTTC	CAWSVRQGVGGYTF
-	TRBV29-1	TRBJ1-2	TRBD1	TGCAGCGTTGTCGCGACAGGGGTTCGTGGCTACACCTTC	CSVVATGVRGYTF
-	TRBV29-1	TRBJ1-2	TRBD1	TGCAGCGTCGGGACAGGGAACTATGGCTACACCTTC	CSVGTGNYGYTF
few	TRBV7-9	TRBJ1-6	-	TGTGCCAGCAGCCAACCCCAAGTGAGCTCCTATAATTCACCCCTCCACTTT	CASSQPQVSSYNSPLHF
once	TRBV7-2	TRBJ2-5	TRBD1	TGTGCCAGCAGCTTAGCAGGGGGCCTAGTTAAGGCCCAGTACTTC	CASSLAGGLVKAQYF
-	TRBV4-3	TRBJ1-4	-	TGCGCCAGCAGCCAAGGCGGGAGCCGGGAAAAACTGTTTTTT	CASSQGGSREKLFF
medium-sized	TRBV19	TRBJ2-2	-	TGTGCCAGTACCCTCGGTACTAACACCGGGGAGCTGTTTTTT	CASTLGTNTGELFF
-	TRBV19	TRBJ2-1	-	TGTGCCAGTAGTACAGGGGCCTCCTACAATGAGCAGTTCTTC	CASSTGASYNEQFF
-	TRBV4-3	TRBJ1-1	-	TGCGCCAGCAGCCAAGATTCGGGGGATGAAGCTTTCTTT	CASSQDSGDEAFF
-	TRBV28	TRBJ2-7	-	TGTGCCAGCAGTGCGACAGGCTACGAGCAGTACTTC	CASSATGYEQYF
-	TRBV9	TRBJ1-2	TRBD1	TGTGCCAGCAGCGTAGGGGGACAGACTTTCTATGGCTACACCTTC	CASSVGGQTFYGYTF
many	TRBV6-6	TRBJ1-5	-	TGTGCCAGCAGTTACTGGCAAACCAATCAGCCCCAGCATTTT	CASSYWQTNQPQHF
-	TRBV28	TRBJ1-4	-	TGTGCCAGCAGCCAGACTGCGACGGGGGGTGAAAAACTGTTTTTT	CASSQTATGGEKLFF
-	TRBV9	TRBJ2-3	-	TGTGCCAGCAGCATGCGAGTAGGAGTCGACGATACGCAGTATTTT	CASSMRVGVDDTQYF
once	TRBV10-3	TRBJ1-6	TRBD1	TGTGCCATCGGCAGGGGACAGGGTGTGCACTCACCCCTCCACTTT	CAIGRGQGVHSPLHF
-	TRBV6-6	TRBJ2-1	-	TGTGCCAGCACATCGGAACAGCACCTCCAATGGGAGCAGTTCTTC	CASTSEQHLQWEQFF
-	TRBV5-4	TRBJ2-5	TRBD1	TGTGCCAGCAGCTTGGGACAGGGGGAAGAGACCCAGTACTTC	CASSLGQGEETQYF
-	TRBV5-1	TRBJ2-3	TRBD2	TGCGCCAGCAGCACGACTAGCGGGGGTTTGGTTAGCACAGATACGCAGTATTTT	CASSTTSGGLVSTDTQYF
-	TRBV18	TRBJ1-4	-	TGTGCCAGCTCCCGCAACTCCGCTAATGAAAAACTGTTTTTT	CASSRNSANEKLFF
few	TRBV5-6	TRBJ2-7	TRBD1	TGTGCCAGCAGCTTTGGGACAGGTCCCTACGAGCAGTACTTC	CASSFGTGPYEQYF
-	TRBV6-5	TRBJ1-3	-	TGTGCCAGCAGTCTCGAGAGCTCTGGAAACACCATATATTTT	CASSLESSGNTIYF
-	TRBV5-6	TRBJ1-2	TRBD1	TGTGCCAGCAGCTCCGGGACAGGGGGCGACCTAAACTATGGCTACACCTTC	CASSSGTGGDLNYGYTF
-	TRBV5-1	TRBJ2-1	-	TGCGCCAGCAGCTCCTTCCGGGAGATCCGAGATGAGCAGTTCTTC	CASSSFREIRDEQFF
-	TRBV28	TRBJ2-1	TRBD1	TGTGCCAGCAGAACACAGGGGTCACAGATCGATGAGCAGTTCTTC	CASRTQGSQIDEQFF
-	TRBV15	TRBJ2-7	-	TGTGCCACCAGCAGAGGTGGACAAGTCTACGAGCAGTACTTC	CATSRGGQVYEQYF
-	TRBV30	TRBJ1-2	-	TGTGCCTGGAGTGTACTCCGGAGGCCTACCTATGGCTACCCCTTC	CAWSVLRRPTYGYPF
-	TRBV23-1	TRBJ2-3	-	TGCGCCAGCTCTTCCAGGGCCACAGATACGCAGTATTTT	CASSSRATDTQYF
-	TRBV6-1	TRBJ2-1	-	TGTGCCAGCAGCTTACTGCGGGGGCGATACAATGAGCAGTTCTTC	CASSLLRGRYNEQFF
-	TRBV19	TRBJ2-1	TRBD1	TGTGCCAGTAGTAGGGACAGATCCTACAATGAGCAGTTCTTC	CASSRDRSYNEQFF
-	TRBV2	TRBJ1-2	TRBD1	TGTGCCAGCAGCCTGGACAGGGAGAAATACACCTTC	CASSLDREKYTF
-	TRBV30	TRBJ2-7	-	TGTGCCACCAGAAGGGGTTACGAGCAGTACTTC	CATRRGYEQYF
-	TRBV30	TRBJ1-2	-	TGTGCCCGGGACGTCCTGGGGGGAGCCTATGGCTACACCTTC	CARDVLGGAYGYTF
-	TRBV4-2	TRBJ2-3	-	TGTGCCAGCAGCCAAATCCGCAGCGGGTCCCTCACAGATACGCAGTATTTT	CASSQIRSGSLTDTQYF
-	TRBV5-1	TRBJ2-7	-	TGCGCCAGCAGCTCCCCCCCAACCTACGAGCAGTACTTC	CASSSPPTYEQYF
-	TRBV5-6	TRBJ1-1	-	TGTGCCAGCAGCTGGGGGGATAATTATGCTGAAGCTTTCTTT	CASSWGDNYAEAFF
-	TRBV9	TRBJ2-7	-	TGTGCCAGCAGCGTAGAAGGGCAGGGCTTCAACGAGCAGTACTTC	CASSVEGQGFNEQYF
-	TRBV27	TRBJ2-5	-	TGTGCCAGCAGCTTTACAGGAATCTACCAAGAGACCCAGTACTTC	CASSFTGIYQETQYF
-	TRBV6-1	TRBJ2-7	TRBD1	TGTGCCAGCAGCGCCGCCAGACAGGGGGGCTACGAGCAGTACTTC	CASSAARQGGYEQYF
-	TRBV2	TRBJ2-7	-	TGTGCCAGCAGCGCCTCAGGGGAGGGGCTCTCCTACGAGCAGTACTTC	CASSASGEGLSYEQYF
-	TRBV29-1	TRBJ2-1	TRBD2	TGCAGCACCTTCGGCGGGGGGCGTTCCTACAATGAGCAGTTCTTC	CSTFGGGRSYNEQFF
-	TRBV4-3	TRBJ2-3	TRBD2	TGCGCCAGCAGCCAACTTAGCGGGGCGGTGGATACGCAGTATTTT	CASSQLSGAVDTQYF
-	TRBV7-9	TRBJ1-3	-	TGTGCCAGCAGCTTAGCGGGGAGAGCTGGAAACACCATATATTTT	CASSLAGRAGNTIYF
-	TRBV30	TRBJ2-5	TRBD1	TGTGCCTGGAGTATCGCCCGGGACAGCCAAGAGACCCAGTACTTC	CAWSIARDSQETQYF
once	TRBV5-4	TRBJ2-5	TRBD2	TGTGCCAGCAGCTTGGACTCGCGGGGGAGCCAAGAGACCCAGTACTTC	CASSLDSRGSQETQYF
-	TRBV7-9	TRBJ2-7	TRBD1	TGTGCCAGCAGCTCCCAGGGGGCTCTGGGGGAGCAGTACTTC	CASSSQGALGEQYF